This T cell receptor (beta chain) comes out of a study of shared clonotypes between healthy human individuals. Background on the study: Each donor's CD8 memory used one plate, CD8 naive two, each CD4 subset three.

Clones were sequenced by immunoSEQ multiplex PCR, and TCRdb holds only the in-frame ones, with some missing. The table includes 550,000 to 800,000 clones, 74% detected once. The study enrolled healthy HIV-negative adults without recent acute infections or vaccinations as donors. The clonotype originates from a woman in her 30s in good health. The sequenced material came from memory CD4+ T cells sorted from blood. As to subset: CD45RA-negative fraction.

In nucleotides, the CDR3 is TGCGCCAGCAGCCATGTCTCTCGGTGGCCGAGCATTCAGTACTTC. This encodes CASSHVSRWPSIQYF. This chain links TRBV4-1 with TRBJ2-4, with no clear D. V dropped 3 bases and J dropped 9 bases, with 18 bases sitting between them. CDR1 and CDR2 from the germline V gene are MGHRA and YSYEKL. This CDR3 is built from 15 residues.